Each of the 26 T cell receptor beta chains below was sequenced from the same sample in a study of blood T cell repertoires in COVID-19. TCRdb's table, derived via immunoSEQ multiplex PCR, lists solely in-frame clones and lacks some. The data show 180,000 or so clones, around 87% seen once. The sample was peripheral blood. The receptors stem from a man between 35 and 55 years old with active or convalescent COVID-19.

V is TRBV28 and J is TRBJ1-6; TRBD1 agrees at 8 bases. Germline CDR1 MDHEN, CDR2 SYDVKM. This CDR3 spans 17 amino acids. Losses at the gene ends were 9 bases for V and 6 bases for J; bases not matched to a gene: 16. CDR3 in DNA: TGTGCCAGTAGCGGATGGACAGGGCTCTTCTCTAATTCACCCCTCCACTTT. This codes for CASSGWTGLFSNSPLHF.

The CDR3, as DNA: TGTGCCAGCAGCTTTACAGGGCAATATGAGCAGTTCTTC. Its translation: CASSFTGQYEQFF. The V gene is TRBV5-6, the J gene TRBJ2-1; TRBD1 is a possible D gene (6 bases). Trimming removed 2 bases from V and 8 bases from J, with 11 bases in between. The length of the CDR3 is 13 residues. Germline-derived CDR1 and CDR2 are SGHDT and YYEEEE. Supplemented by reference TRBV5-6 and TRBJ2-1, the full variable domain reads DAGVTQSPTHLIKTRGQQVTLRCSPKSGHDTVSWYQQALGQGPQFIFQYYEEEERQRGNFPDRFSGHQFPNYSSELNVNALLLGDSALYLCASSFTGQYEQFFGPGTRLTVL.

This chain joins TRBV6-5 and TRBJ2-7; 8 bases agree with TRBD1. The CDR3 sequence is 15 residues long. Trimming at V came to 6 bases and at J to 3 bases, leaving 10 bases not matched to a gene. Looked up from germline, CDR1 is MNHEY and CDR2 is SVGAGI. Written as DNA, the CDR3 is TGTGCCAGCAGAAAGGAGACAGGGGAGGACTACGAGCAGTACTTC. This encodes CASRKETGEDYEQYF.

V usage is TRBV5-1 and J usage is TRBJ1-1; D is ambiguous. This CDR3 spans 14 amino acids. CDR1 SGHRS and CDR2 YFSETQ come from the germline V gene. V dropped 3 bases and J dropped 5 bases, with 14 bases sitting between them. The CDR3 DNA follows: TGCGCCAGCAGCTCCCCGAACCGGGAGACTGAAGCTTTCTTT. Its translation is CASSSPNRETEAFF.

The rearrangement links TRBV27 to TRBJ1-1; 7 bases map to TRBD1. The CDR3 totals 14 residues. Germline V lookup: CDR1 MNHEY, CDR2 SMNVEV (reference sequence). V dropped 5 bases and J dropped 4; count of bases not matched to a gene: 7. CDR3 region: CASSRLTGTTEAFF. In DNA form, the CDR3 reads TGTGCCAGCAGTCGCCTGACAGGGACCACTGAAGCTTTCTTT.

The chain uses TRBV12-3 or TRBV12-4 and TRBJ1-1, with a weak D call TRBD1 (5 bases). V lost 5 bases and J lost 2, with 9 bases in between. This CDR3 is 13 amino acids long. CDR3 amino acids: CASSATVNTEAFF. The CDR3 DNA reads as TGTGCCAGCAGTGCGACAGTAAACACTGAAGCTTTCTTT.

The chain recombines TRBV3-1 (or the pseudogene TRBV3-2) with TRBJ2-7; possibly TRBD2 for D (6 bases). CDR1 and CDR2 from the germline V gene are LGHDT and YNNKEL (reference sequence). V was clipped by 6 bases and J by 3 bases, with 9 bases between them. The CDR3 length is 12 residues. DNA for the CDR3: TGTGCCAGCAGGGGGGGATTCTACGAGCAGTACTTC. This codes for CASRGGFYEQYF.

The genes are TRBV6-1 and TRBJ1-2; D gene ambiguous. The CDR3 covers 14 residues. From germline, CDR1 is MNHNS and CDR2 SASEGT. V was pared by 0 bases and J by 6 bases, with 11 bases between. In DNA, the CDR3 is TGTGCCAGCAGTGAAGCGCTGCGTGTTAATGGCTACACCTTC. It translates to CASSEALRVNGYTF.

The V and J genes are TRBV13 and TRBJ2-1, with TRBD1 matching over 8 bases. After removal of 4 bases from V and 4 bases from J, the junction contained 6 bases not matched to a gene. CDR3 length equals 15 residues. Germline CDR1 PRHDT, CDR2 FYEKMQ (reference sequence). The CDR3 protein is CASSSGQATYNEQFF. CDR3 sequence (DNA): TGTGCCAGCAGCTCGGGACAGGCAACTTACAATGAGCAGTTCTTC.

J is TRBJ2-7 and V is TRBV11-2, with TRBD2 identical over 14 bases. This CDR3 has 16 amino acids. Germline CDR1 reads SGHAT; CDR2 reads FQNNGV. Trimming took 4 bases from V and 3 from J; bases not matched to a gene: 5. The CDR3 DNA reads as TGTGCCAGCAGCTCGACTAGCGGGGGGGCAATCTACGAGCAGTACTTC. Translation gives CASSSTSGGAIYEQYF.

The gene calls are TRBV7-3 and TRBJ2-3; 10 nucleotides line up with TRBD2. CDR3 length: 17 residues. V gave up 0 bases and J gave up 5 bases; unmatched junction bases: 8. Germline V gene sequence: CDR1 SGHTA, CDR2 FQGTGA. The CDR3 sequence is CASSLTLTSGTLDTQYF. The CDR3 DNA reads as TGTGCCAGCAGCTTAACTCTTACTAGCGGGACGTTAGATACGCAGTATTTT.

This chain links TRBV3-1 (or the pseudogene TRBV3-2) with TRBJ2-7; 7 bases agree with TRBD2. The germline V gene has CDR1 LGHDT and CDR2 YNNKEL (reference sequence). J gave up 4 bases and V 0 bases, and 9 bases lay outside the gene matches. CDR3 length: 16 residues. CDR3 bases: TGTGCCAGCAGCCAAGACGGCAGCGGGGTTTTGTACGAGCAGTACTTC. This translates into CASSQDGSGVLYEQYF.

CDR3 DNA: TGTGCCAGCAGCAACTACCCGGGACAGGGGGCCAACACTGAAGCTTTCTTT. It is translated as CASSNYPGQGANTEAFF. The chain links TRBV7-6 to TRBJ1-1, with 12 bases lining up with TRBD1. With V trimmed by 5 bases and J by 2 bases, 9 bases remained unmatched. There are 17 residues in the CDR3. Germline CDR1 and CDR2: SGHVS and FNYEAQ.

The chain is built from TRBV28 and TRBJ2-3; 11 bases are shared with TRBD1. V gave up 6 bases and J gave up 1 base; unmatched junction bases: 12. This CDR3 region has 18 residues. Germline V gene lookup returns CDR1 MDHEN and CDR2 SYDVKM. The CDR3 region is CASRPLDRGRVRTDTQYF. CDR3 DNA: TGTGCCAGCAGACCTCTGGACAGGGGGCGCGTCCGCACAGATACGCAGTATTTT.

The chain couples TRBV2 to TRBJ1-3, with 9 bases that match TRBD1. CDR1 SNHLY and CDR2 FYNNEI come from the germline V gene. The V gene end was trimmed by 4 bases and the J gene end by 6 bases; junction bases not matched to a gene: 13. This CDR3 is built from 17 residues. CDR3 nucleotides: TGTGCCAGCAGTGGGGACAGGGTTTTTGGAATCACAAACACCATATATTTT. It translates to CASSGDRVFGITNTIYF.

The chain uses TRBV10-3 and TRBJ2-7; 10 nucleotides line up with TRBD1. The V and J ends lost 10 bases and 4 bases, in that order; junction bases with no gene match: 7. The V gene's germline CDR1 is ENHRY and CDR2 SYGVKD. This CDR3 is built from 13 residues. The CDR3 loop reads CASRAGQGYEQYF. The CDR3 DNA follows: TGTGCCAGCCGGGCGGGACAGGGGTACGAGCAGTACTTC.

J is TRBJ1-1 and V is TRBV20-1; 8 bases are a match to TRBD1. CDR1 is DFQATT, CDR2 SNEGSKA, per germline (reference sequence). This CDR3 contains 15 residues. Unmatched junction bases numbered 7, after V lost 3 bases and J lost 1 base. The DNA of the CDR3 is TGCAGTGCTAGTAACGCCGGGACAGGGAACACTGAAGCTTTCTTT. It is translated as CSASNAGTGNTEAFF.

The chain couples TRBV6-5 to TRBJ2-5; D ambiguous. Germline V lookup: CDR1 MNHEY, CDR2 SVGAGI. Deletions cut 2 bases from V and 5 bases from J, with 12 bases between. The CDR3 loop spans 14 amino acids. The CDR3 here is CASSYHPLSETQYF. For the CDR3, the DNA is TGTGCCAGCAGTTACCACCCCCTATCGGAGACCCAGTACTTC.

In DNA, the CDR3 is TGTGCCAGCAGCTCCGAGAAGGGGGTCGGCGAGCAGTACTTC. Its protein product is CASSSEKGVGEQYF. The chain recombines TRBV7-9 with TRBJ2-7, with a weak D call TRBD1 (6 bases). The germline V gene has CDR1 SEHNR and CDR2 FQNEAQ (reference sequence). The CDR3 is 14 amino acids. Trimming removed 4 bases at V and 6 bases at J, with 16 bases between.

J is TRBJ1-5 and V is TRBV19; tentative D call: TRBD1 (6 bases). This CDR3 spans 15 amino acids. Germline CDR1 and CDR2: LNHDA and SQIVND (reference sequence). V lost 6 bases and J 2 bases, leaving 14 bases between the germline ends. CDR3 coding DNA: TGTGCCAGTAGCCTAGGGGGTAGTGGCAATCAGCCCCAGCATTTT. Protein: CASSLGGSGNQPQHF.

This clone was found once. The chain carries TRBV6-4 and TRBJ2-3; unclear D gene. Germline assignment: CDR1 MRHNA and CDR2 SNTAGT. There are 15 residues in the CDR3. V dropped 3 bases and J dropped 0 bases, with 10 bases sitting between them. The CDR3 protein is CASSDGQSSTDTQYF. The CDR3 region has the DNA TGTGCCAGCAGTGATGGGCAATCTAGCACAGATACGCAGTATTTT.

The chain links TRBV6-2 or TRBV6-3 to TRBJ1-1; D is undetermined. Germline V lookup: CDR1 MNHEY, CDR2 SVGEGT. The CDR3 sequence is 13 residues long. The germline V and J ends were trimmed by 2 bases and 5 bases, with 9 bases remaining between them. CDR3: CASSYGQRTEAFF. The CDR3, as DNA: TGTGCCAGCAGTTACGGGCAGCGGACTGAAGCTTTCTTT.

V and J are TRBV30 and TRBJ2-2; weak D call: TRBD1 (7 bases). This CDR3 contains 17 residues. V shed 3 bases and J shed 5 bases, with 22 bases lying between them. The germline gives CDR1 GTSNPN, CDR2 SVGIG (reference sequence). Here the CDR3 DNA reads TGTGCCTGGAGGTCCTCAGTTAACAGGGGAGGAACCGGGGAGCTGTTTTTT. Amino acid sequence: CAWRSSVNRGGTGELFF.

The chain has TRBV7-8 and TRBJ2-7, with TRBD1 as a possible D gene (8 bases). This CDR3 comprises 18 residues. The V and J ends lost 6 bases and 6 bases respectively, with 30 bases between them. Per the germline V gene, CDR1 is SGHVS and CDR2 is FQNEAQ. The CDR3 loop reads CASSPSREDRAGVREQYF. The CDR3 DNA reads as TGTGCCAGCAGTCCGTCCCGGGAGGACAGGGCGGGAGTACGCGAGCAGTACTTC.

This chain uses TRBV29-1 with TRBJ1-2; TRBD1 agrees at 10 bases. The CDR3 length is 19 residues. The V and J ends lost 3 bases and 4 bases, in that order; junction bases with no gene match: 20. The germline CDR1 and CDR2 sequences are SQVTM and ANQGSEA. Here the CDR3 DNA reads TGCAGCGTTGACCTCGGCGGGTATATGGACAGGGGGTTCCCCTATGGCTACACCTTC. This translates into CSVDLGGYMDRGFPYGYTF.

The chain recombines TRBV30 with TRBJ1-5; TRBD1 is a possible D gene (5 bases). Per the germline V gene, CDR1 is GTSNPN and CDR2 is SVGIG (reference sequence). Trimming took off 0 bases at V and 2 bases at J, with 11 bases between the two ends. There are 15 residues in the CDR3. CDR3 in amino acids: CAWSVTGGGNQPQHF. CDR3 nucleotides: TGTGCCTGGAGTGTCACAGGTGGTGGCAATCAGCCCCAGCATTTT.